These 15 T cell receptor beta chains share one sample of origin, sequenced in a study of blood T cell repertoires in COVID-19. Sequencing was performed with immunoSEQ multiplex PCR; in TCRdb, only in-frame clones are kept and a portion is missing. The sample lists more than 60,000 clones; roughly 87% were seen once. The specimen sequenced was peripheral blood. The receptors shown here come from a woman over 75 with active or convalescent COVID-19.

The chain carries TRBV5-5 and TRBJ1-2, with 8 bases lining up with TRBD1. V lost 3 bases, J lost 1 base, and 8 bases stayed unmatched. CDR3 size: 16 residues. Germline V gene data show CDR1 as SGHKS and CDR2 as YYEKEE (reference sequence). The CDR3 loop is CASSSPTGANNYGYTF. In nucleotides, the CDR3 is TGTGCCAGCAGCTCCCCGACAGGGGCGAATAACTATGGCTACACCTTC.

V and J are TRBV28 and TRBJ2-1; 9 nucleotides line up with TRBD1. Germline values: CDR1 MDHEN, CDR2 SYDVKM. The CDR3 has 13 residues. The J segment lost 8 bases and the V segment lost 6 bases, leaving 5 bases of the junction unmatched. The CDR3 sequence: CASRQGAGHEQFF. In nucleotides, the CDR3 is TGTGCCAGCAGACAGGGGGCGGGCCATGAGCAGTTCTTC. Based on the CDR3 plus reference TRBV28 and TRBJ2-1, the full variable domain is DVKVTQSSRYLVKRTGEKVFLECVQDMDHENMFWYRQDPGLGLRLIYFSYDVKMKEKGDIPEGYSVSREKKERFSLILESASTNQTSMYLCASRQGAGHEQFFGPGTRLTVL.

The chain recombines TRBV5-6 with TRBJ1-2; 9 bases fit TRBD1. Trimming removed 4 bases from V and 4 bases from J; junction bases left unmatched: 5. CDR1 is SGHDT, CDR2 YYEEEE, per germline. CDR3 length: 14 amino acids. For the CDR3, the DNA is TGTGCCAGCAGCCACTCGGGACAGGGCTATGGCTACACCTTC. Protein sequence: CASSHSGQGYGYTF.

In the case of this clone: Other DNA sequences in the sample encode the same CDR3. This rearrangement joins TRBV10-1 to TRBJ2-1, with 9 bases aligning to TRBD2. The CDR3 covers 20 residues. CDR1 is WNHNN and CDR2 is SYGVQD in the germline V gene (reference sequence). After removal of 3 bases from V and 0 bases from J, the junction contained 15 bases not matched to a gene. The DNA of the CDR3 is TGCGCCAGCAGTGACTCGATCGGGCGGGGGGGTCGGAGCTCCTACAATGAGCAGTTCTTC. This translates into CASSDSIGRGGRSSYNEQFF.

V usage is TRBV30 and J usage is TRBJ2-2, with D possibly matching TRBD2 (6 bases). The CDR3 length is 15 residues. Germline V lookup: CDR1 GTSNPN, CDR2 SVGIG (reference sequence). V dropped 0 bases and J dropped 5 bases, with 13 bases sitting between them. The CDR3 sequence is CAWSVGGLGTGELFF. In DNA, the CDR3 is TGTGCCTGGAGTGTAGGAGGGTTAGGGACCGGGGAGCTGTTTTTT.

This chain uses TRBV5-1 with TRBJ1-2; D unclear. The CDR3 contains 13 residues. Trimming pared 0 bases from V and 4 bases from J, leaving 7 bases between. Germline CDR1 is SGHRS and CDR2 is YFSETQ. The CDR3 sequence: CASSLVGSYGYTF. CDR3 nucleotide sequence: TGCGCCAGCAGCTTGGTGGGGAGCTATGGCTACACCTTC.

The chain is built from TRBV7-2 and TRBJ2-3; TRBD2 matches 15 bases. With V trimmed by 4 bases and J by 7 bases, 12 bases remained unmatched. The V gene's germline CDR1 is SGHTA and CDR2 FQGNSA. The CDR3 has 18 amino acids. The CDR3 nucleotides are TGTGCCAGCAGCTCAAGAGGACTAGCGGGGGGGCGAGGGAATACGCAGTATTTT. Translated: CASSSRGLAGGRGNTQYF. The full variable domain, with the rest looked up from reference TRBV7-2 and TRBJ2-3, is GAGVSQSPSNKVTEKGKDVELRCDPISGHTALYWYRQSLGQGLEFLIYFQGNSAPDKSGLPSDRFSAERTGGSVSTLTIQRTQQEDSAVYLCASSSRGLAGGRGNTQYFGPGTRLTVL.

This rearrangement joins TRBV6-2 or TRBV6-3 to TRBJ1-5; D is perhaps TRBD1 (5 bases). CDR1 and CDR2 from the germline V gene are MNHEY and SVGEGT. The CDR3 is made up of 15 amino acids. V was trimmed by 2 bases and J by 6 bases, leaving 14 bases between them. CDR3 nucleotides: TGTGCCAGCAGTTACGGGGGGAGCGGCAGTCAGCCCCAGCATTTT. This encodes CASSYGGSGSQPQHF.

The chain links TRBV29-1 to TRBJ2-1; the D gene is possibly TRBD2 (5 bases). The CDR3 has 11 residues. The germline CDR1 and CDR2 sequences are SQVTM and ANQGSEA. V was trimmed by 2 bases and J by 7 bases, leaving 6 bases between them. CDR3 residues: CSVELANEQFF. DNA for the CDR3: TGCAGCGTTGAACTAGCAAATGAGCAGTTCTTC.

The CDR3 loop is CASSQPGPGGYTF. The CDR3 nucleotides read TGTGCCAGTAGCCAGCCCGGTCCGGGGGGATACACCTTC. This sequence joins TRBV19 and TRBJ1-2; D is possibly TRBD1 (5 bases). This CDR3 comprises 13 residues. Trimming took off 6 bases at V and 11 bases at J, with 19 bases between the two ends. Germline CDR1 and CDR2: LNHDA and SQIVND (reference sequence).

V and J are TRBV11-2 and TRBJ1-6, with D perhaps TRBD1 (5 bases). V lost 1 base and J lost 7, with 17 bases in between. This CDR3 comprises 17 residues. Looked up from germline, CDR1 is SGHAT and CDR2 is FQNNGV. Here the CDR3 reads CASSLVLAARVNSPLHF. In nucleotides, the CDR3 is TGTGCCAGCAGCTTAGTCTTAGCGGCCAGGGTAAATTCACCCCTCCACTTT. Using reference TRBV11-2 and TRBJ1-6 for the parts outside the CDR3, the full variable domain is EAGVAQSPRYKIIEKRQSVAFWCNPISGHATLYWYQQILGQGPKLLIQFQNNGVVDDSQLPKDRFSAERLKGVDSTLKIQPAKLEDSAVYLCASSLVLAARVNSPLHFGNGTRLTVT.

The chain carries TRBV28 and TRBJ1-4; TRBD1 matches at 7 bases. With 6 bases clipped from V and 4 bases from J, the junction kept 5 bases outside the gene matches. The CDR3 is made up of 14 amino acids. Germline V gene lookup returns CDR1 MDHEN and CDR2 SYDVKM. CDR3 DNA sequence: TGTGCCAGCAGCTCGGGACAGAGTAATGAAAAACTGTTTTTT. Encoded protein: CASSSGQSNEKLFF.

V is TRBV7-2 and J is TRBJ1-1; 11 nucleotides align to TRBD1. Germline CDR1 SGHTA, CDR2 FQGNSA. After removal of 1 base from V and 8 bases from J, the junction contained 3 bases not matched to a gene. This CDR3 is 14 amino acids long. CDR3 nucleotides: TGTGCCAGCAGCTTAGTAAGGACAGGGGGCGAAGCTTTCTTT. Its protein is CASSLVRTGGEAFF.

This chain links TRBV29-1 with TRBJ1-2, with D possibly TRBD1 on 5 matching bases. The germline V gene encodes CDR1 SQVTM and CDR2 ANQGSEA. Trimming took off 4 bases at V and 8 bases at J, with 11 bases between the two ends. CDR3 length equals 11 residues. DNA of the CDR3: TGCAGCGTTGGGGGCGCAGGCGGCTACACCTTC. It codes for CSVGGAGGYTF.

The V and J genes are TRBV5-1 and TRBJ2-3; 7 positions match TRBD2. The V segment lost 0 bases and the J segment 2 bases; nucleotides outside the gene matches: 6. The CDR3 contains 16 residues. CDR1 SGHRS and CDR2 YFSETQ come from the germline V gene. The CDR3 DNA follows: TGCGCCAGCAGCTTGGCCCCCCTAGCGGACACAGATACGCAGTATTTT. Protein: CASSLAPLADTDTQYF.